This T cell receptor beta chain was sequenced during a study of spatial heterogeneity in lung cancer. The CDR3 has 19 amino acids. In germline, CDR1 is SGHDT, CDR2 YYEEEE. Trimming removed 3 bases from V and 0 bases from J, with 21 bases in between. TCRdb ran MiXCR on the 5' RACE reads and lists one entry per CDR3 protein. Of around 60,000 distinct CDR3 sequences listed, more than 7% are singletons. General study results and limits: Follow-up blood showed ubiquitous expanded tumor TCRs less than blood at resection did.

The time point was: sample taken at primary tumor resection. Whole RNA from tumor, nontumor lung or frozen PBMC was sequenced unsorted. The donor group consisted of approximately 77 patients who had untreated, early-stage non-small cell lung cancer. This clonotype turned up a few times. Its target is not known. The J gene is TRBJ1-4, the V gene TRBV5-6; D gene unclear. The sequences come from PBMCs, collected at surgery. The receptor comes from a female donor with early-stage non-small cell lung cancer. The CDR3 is CASSSGGSLRVPTNEKLFF. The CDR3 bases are TGTGCCAGCAGCTCAGGAGGCAGTCTCAGAGTCCCAACTAATGAAAAACTGTTTTTT.